Below are 2 T cell receptor beta chains sequenced from a single sample in a study of lymphopenia after photon versus proton radiotherapy. The repertoire was sequenced with immunoSEQ multiplex PCR; TCRdb's copy has only in-frame clones and lacks some. This sample yields fewer than 50,000 clones, of which 85% are seen a single time; 2.2% belongs to the top ten. Sequenced material: peripheral blood, taken from a patient treated with photon-based radiotherapy. The receptor set was obtained from a man aged 40-55 years with gastric cancer.

This clone is a singleton in its sample. This chain joins TRBV14 and TRBJ1-5; TRBD1 is a possible D gene (5 bases). Germline-derived CDR1 and CDR2 are SGHDN and FVKESK. The CDR3 is 18 residues long. Between the trimmed V and J ends, which lost 0 bases and 2 bases, there was a span of 17 bases. The CDR3 region has the DNA TGTGCCAGCAGCCAAGATCCCCCAGGGACGTTCGGCAATCAGCCCCAGCATTTT. This translates into CASSQDPPGTFGNQPQHF. Together with reference TRBV14 and TRBJ1-5, the CDR3 gives the full variable domain: EAGVTQFPSHSVIEKGQTVTLRCDPISGHDNLYWYRRVMGKEIKFLLHFVKESKQDESGMPNNRFLAERTGGTYSTLKVQPAELEDSGVYFCASSQDPPGTFGNQPQHFGDGTRLSIL.

The chain has TRBV2 and TRBJ1-2; 9 bases line up with TRBD1. The CDR3 spans 14 residues. CDR1 and CDR2 (germline): SNHLY, FYNNEI. V lost 6 bases, J lost 5 bases, and 7 bases stayed unmatched. CDR3 region: CASSGQGTVYGYTF. For the CDR3, the DNA is TGTGCCAGCAGCGGACAGGGGACGGTATATGGCTACACCTTC.